This entry features one TCR beta chain sequence. Its antigen is not identified. Germline and junction disagree at one end, which may indicate a read error. TCRdb called clones again from the PCR reads with MiXCR. This sample has about 93,000 clones, with over 9.5% found just once. This record comes from a study of metastatic and nonmetastatic thyroid tumors. Study at large: It was across blood and tumor or nodule tissue from malignant and benign thyroid patients that repertoires were compared. Study-wide results and limits: Malignant thyroid tumors reportedly had TCR beta diversity that was significantly higher than in benign nodules, in blood and tumor.

Looked up from germline, CDR1 is GTSNPN and CDR2 is SVGIG (reference sequence). The CDR3 loop spans 14 amino acids. Treatment of any kind had been given to no patient before thyroid surgery. The sequenced material came from blood. This TCR was sampled from a female donor with papillary thyroid cancer or a benign thyroid nodule (not recorded which). Some clones in this sample may be carry-over from other donors' samples. The rearrangement links TRBV30 to TRBJ2-2; possibly TRBD2 for D (5 bases). DNA for the CDR3: TGTGCCTGGAGGAAGGAGGCGAACACCGGGGAGCTGTTCTTT. Residues: CAWRKEANTGELFF.